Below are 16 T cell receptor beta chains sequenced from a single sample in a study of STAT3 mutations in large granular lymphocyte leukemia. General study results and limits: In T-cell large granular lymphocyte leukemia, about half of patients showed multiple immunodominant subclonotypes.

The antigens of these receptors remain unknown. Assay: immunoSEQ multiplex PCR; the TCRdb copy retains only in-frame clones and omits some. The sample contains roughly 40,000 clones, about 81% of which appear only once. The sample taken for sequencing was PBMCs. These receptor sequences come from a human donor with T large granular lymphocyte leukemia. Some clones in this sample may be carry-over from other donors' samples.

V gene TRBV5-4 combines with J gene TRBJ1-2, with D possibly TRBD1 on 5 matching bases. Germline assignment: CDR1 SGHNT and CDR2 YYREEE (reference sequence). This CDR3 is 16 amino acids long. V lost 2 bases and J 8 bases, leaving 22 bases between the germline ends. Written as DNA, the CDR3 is TGTGCCAGCAGCTTTAATTCCAGGGTAATTCCCAACGGCTACACCTTC. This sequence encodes CASSFNSRVIPNGYTF.

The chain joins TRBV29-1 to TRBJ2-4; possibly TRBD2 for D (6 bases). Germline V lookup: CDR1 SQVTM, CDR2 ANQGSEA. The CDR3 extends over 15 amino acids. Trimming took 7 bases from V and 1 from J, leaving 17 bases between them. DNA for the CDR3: TGCAGCGCGGGGGATGCAGGGTTTGCCAAAAACATTCAGTACTTC. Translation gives CSAGDAGFAKNIQYF.

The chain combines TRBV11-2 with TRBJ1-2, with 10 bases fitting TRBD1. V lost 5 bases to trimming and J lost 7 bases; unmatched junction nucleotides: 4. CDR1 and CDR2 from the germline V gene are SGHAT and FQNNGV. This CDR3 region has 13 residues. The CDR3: CASSRDRGSGYTF. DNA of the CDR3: TGTGCCAGCAGCCGGGACAGGGGATCTGGCTACACCTTC.

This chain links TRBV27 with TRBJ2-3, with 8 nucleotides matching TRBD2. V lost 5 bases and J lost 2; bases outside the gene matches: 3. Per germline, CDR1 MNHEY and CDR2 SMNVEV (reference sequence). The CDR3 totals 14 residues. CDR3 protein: CASSSGGHTDTQYF. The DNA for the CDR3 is TGTGCCAGCAGTAGCGGGGGCCACACAGATACGCAGTATTTT.

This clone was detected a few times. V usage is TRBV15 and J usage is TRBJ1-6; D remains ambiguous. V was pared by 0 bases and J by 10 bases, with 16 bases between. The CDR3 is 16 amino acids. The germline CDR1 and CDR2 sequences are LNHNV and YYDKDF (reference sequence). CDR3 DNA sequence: TGTGCCACCAGCAGAGATGTCATGGGGAGTCGGTCACCCCTCCACTTT. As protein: CATSRDVMGSRSPLHF.

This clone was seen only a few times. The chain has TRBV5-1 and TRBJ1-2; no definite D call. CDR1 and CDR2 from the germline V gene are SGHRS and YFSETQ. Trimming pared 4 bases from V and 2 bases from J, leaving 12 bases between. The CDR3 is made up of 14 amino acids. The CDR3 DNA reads TGCGCCAGCAGCCTGGAAAGGTTCAACTATGGCTACACCTTC. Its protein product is CASSLERFNYGYTF.

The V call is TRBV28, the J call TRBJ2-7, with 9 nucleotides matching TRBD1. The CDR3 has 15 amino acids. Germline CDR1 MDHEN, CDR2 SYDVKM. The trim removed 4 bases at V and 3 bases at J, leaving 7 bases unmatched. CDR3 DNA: TGTGCCAGCAGTTCGGGACAGGGCGGTTACTACGAGCAGTACTTC. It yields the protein CASSSGQGGYYEQYF.

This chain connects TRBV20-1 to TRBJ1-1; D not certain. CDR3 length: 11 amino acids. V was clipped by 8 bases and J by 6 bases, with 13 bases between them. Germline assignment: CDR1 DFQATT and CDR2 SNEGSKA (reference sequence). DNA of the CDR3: TGCAGTCCCTGGACCACTTCTGAAGCTTTCTTT. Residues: CSPWTTSEAFF.

This CDR3 is CASRGPDTEAFF. The CDR3 region has the DNA TGTGCTAGCAGGGGGCCCGACACTGAAGCTTTCTTT. The V call is TRBV12-5, the J call TRBJ1-1, with 8 bases that match TRBD1. Germline V lookup: CDR1 LGHNT, CDR2 FRNRAP. The CDR3 spans 12 residues. Trimming took 9 bases from V and 3 from J; bases not matched to a gene: 3.

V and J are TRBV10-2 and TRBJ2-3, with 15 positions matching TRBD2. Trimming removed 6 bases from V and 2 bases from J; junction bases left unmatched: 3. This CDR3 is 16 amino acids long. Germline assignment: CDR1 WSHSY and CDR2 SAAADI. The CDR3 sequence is CASRGTSGGHTDTQYF. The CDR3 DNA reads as TGCGCCAGCAGGGGGACTAGCGGGGGGCACACAGATACGCAGTATTTT.

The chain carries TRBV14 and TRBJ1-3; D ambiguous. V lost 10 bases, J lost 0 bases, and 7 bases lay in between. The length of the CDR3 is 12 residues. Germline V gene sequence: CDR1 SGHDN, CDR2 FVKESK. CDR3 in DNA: TGTGCCACGGGCAACTCTGGAAACACCATATATTTT. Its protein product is CATGNSGNTIYF.

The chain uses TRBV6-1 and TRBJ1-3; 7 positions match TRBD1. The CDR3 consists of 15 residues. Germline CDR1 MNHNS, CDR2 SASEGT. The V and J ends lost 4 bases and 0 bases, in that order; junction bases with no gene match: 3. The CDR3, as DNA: TGTGCCAGCAGTGCAAGGACAGGCTCTGGAAACACCATATATTTT. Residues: CASSARTGSGNTIYF.

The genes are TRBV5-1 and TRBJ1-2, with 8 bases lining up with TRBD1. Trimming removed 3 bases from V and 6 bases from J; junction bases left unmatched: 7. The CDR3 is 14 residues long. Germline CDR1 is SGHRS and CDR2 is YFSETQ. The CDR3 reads CASSYGQGEDGYTF. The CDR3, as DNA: TGCGCCAGCAGCTATGGACAGGGAGAAGATGGCTACACCTTC.

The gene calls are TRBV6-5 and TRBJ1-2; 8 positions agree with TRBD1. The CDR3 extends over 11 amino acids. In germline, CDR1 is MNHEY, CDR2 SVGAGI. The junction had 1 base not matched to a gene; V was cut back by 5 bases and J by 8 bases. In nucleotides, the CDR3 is TGTGCCAGCAGTACAGGGGGAGGCTACACCTTC. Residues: CASSTGGGYTF.

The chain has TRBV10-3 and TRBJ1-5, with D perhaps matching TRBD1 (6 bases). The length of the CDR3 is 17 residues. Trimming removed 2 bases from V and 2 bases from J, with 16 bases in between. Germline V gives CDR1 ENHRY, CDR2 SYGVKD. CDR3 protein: CAISETGQKAGNQPQHF. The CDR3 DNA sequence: TGTGCCATCAGTGAGACAGGGCAGAAGGCGGGCAATCAGCCCCAGCATTTT.

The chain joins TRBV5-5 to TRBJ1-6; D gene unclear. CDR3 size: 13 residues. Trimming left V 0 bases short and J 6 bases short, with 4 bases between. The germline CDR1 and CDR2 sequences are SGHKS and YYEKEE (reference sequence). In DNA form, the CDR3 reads TGTGCCAGCAGCTTGGCGGGTAATTCACCCCTCCACTTT. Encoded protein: CASSLAGNSPLHF.